This T cell receptor beta chain was identified in a study of blood T cells in healthy people across ages. Study-wide findings and caveats: Diversity of TCR beta correlated strongly with naive T cell percentage.

Then a second PCR, running roughly 6 to 11 cycles, was carried out with a sample-barcoded 5' primer and a J-beta primer mix. TCRdb reprocessed the 5' RACE reads with MiXCR, giving one entry per CDR3 protein. The table has 1.5 million to 2 million distinct CDR3 sequences, 40% to 55% seen once. Donors were systemically healthy Caucasian individuals from Russia aged roughly 6 to 90 years. No fewer than 5.5 micrograms of total RNA were isolated from every sample. This clonotype appeared a few times. What it binds is not known. The CDR3 loop spans 13 amino acids. V dropped 6 bases and J dropped 12; count of bases not matched to a gene: 8. CDR1 is DFQATT and CDR2 is SNEGSKA in the germline V gene (reference sequence).

Sequencing used blood. The V call is TRBV20-1, the J call TRBJ2-1; 13 nucleotides line up with TRBD2. This sequence was found in a woman aged 40 to 50 in good health. Here the CDR3 DNA reads TGCAGTGCCCGACTAGCGGGGGGTCGTGGGCAGTTCTTC. Translation: CSARLAGGRGQFF.